The present T cell receptor beta chain was sequenced within a study of cytomegalovirus exposure and HLA in healthy donors. Germline values: CDR1 SGHAT, CDR2 FQNNGV. This CDR3 comprises 15 residues. The ends were cut back, 7 bases at V and 0 bases at J, with 16 bases in the middle. The PCR contained 60 Vbeta and 13 Jbeta primers. Here immunoSEQ multiplex PCR was the method, and the copy in TCRdb shows in-frame clones only, minus some. The sample yields some 130,000 clones, around 79% seen once. The sequencing input was PBMCs. This receptor was obtained from a man aged 40-49 years in good health and CMV-seropositive. The chain carries TRBV11-2 and TRBJ2-7, with D tentatively TRBD1 (5 bases). In nucleotides, the CDR3 is TGTGCCAGCAACAGGCCGGACGCAGGCTCCTACGAGCAGTACTTC. It codes for CASNRPDAGSYEQYF.